These 17 T cell receptor beta chains were sequenced from one sample in a study of T cell responses to AZD1222 COVID-19 vaccine. The assay was immunoSEQ multiplex PCR, and TCRdb's table has in-frame clones only and misses some. The sample has fewer than 250,000 clones, around 94% seen once. The sample in question was peripheral blood, obtained on day 0 of AZD1222 vaccination. The receptors were sampled from an adult in good health.

The chain joins TRBV15 to TRBJ1-2, with 8 positions matching TRBD1. The CDR3 covers 14 residues. With 0 bases clipped from V and 8 bases from J, the junction kept 5 bases outside the gene matches. Germline-derived CDR1 and CDR2 are LNHNV and YYDKDF (reference sequence). For the CDR3, the DNA is TGTGCCACCAGCAGAGACAGGGGGCAAGGAGGCTACACCTTC. Translated, it gives CATSRDRGQGGYTF.

In this sample, this clone turned up once. The chain has TRBV6-5 and TRBJ2-7; D is perhaps TRBD1 or TRBD2 (6 bases each). This CDR3 contains 14 residues. Trimming stripped 2 bases from V and 2 bases from J, with 10 bases between. CDR1 and CDR2 (germline): MNHEY, SVGAGI. The CDR3 sequence: CASSYRGPAYEQYF. CDR3 nucleotides: TGTGCCAGCAGTTACCGGGGGCCAGCCTACGAGCAGTACTTC.

J is TRBJ2-1 and V is TRBV11-3; 9 nucleotides align to TRBD2. CDR1 and CDR2 from the germline V gene are SGHNT and YENEEA. With 4 bases clipped from V and 5 bases from J, the junction kept 6 bases outside the gene matches. CDR3 length: 15 residues. CDR3 sequence reads: CASSSRAGGNNEQFF. CDR3 DNA sequence: TGTGCCAGCAGCTCCCGGGCGGGGGGGAACAATGAGCAGTTCTTC.

The CDR3 protein is CASSLRGQGAHNEQFF. Here the CDR3 DNA reads TGCGCCAGCAGCTTGCGCGGACAGGGGGCGCACAATGAGCAGTTCTTC. This rearrangement joins TRBV5-1 to TRBJ2-1; 11 bases line up with TRBD1. The trim removed 1 base at V and 5 bases at J, leaving 5 bases unmatched. This CDR3 comprises 16 residues. Germline-derived CDR1 and CDR2 are SGHRS and YFSETQ.

The chain joins TRBV6-5 to TRBJ1-2, with 8 nucleotides matching TRBD1. The V gene's germline CDR1 is MNHEY and CDR2 SVGAGI. This CDR3 is 15 amino acids long. Unmatched junction bases numbered 11, after V lost 7 bases and J lost 4 bases. CDR3: CASTQGARSLYGYTF. The DNA of the CDR3 is TGTGCCAGCACCCAGGGGGCGCGAAGCCTCTATGGCTACACCTTC.

V and J are TRBV6-5 and TRBJ1-3; 10 bases match TRBD1. CDR3 length: 15 amino acids. Trimming cost V 7 bases and J 1 base; bases outside gene matches: 4. Germline-derived CDR1 and CDR2 are MNHEY and SVGAGI. The CDR3 sequence is CASKPGQGSGNTIYF. CDR3 bases: TGTGCCAGCAAACCGGGACAGGGGTCTGGAAACACCATATATTTT.

This chain joins TRBV11-2 and TRBJ2-6; possibly TRBD1 for D (5 bases). V lost 7 bases to trimming and J lost 0 bases, with 10 bases between them. In germline, CDR1 is SGHAT, CDR2 FQNNGV. CDR3 length: 15 residues. CDR3 protein: CASTSGSSGANVLTF. The CDR3 DNA reads as TGTGCCAGCACCTCAGGGTCCTCTGGGGCCAACGTCCTGACTTTC.

The chain recombines TRBV3-1 (or the pseudogene TRBV3-2) with TRBJ1-4, with D unclear. CDR3 length equals 14 residues. V was clipped by 0 bases and J by 10 bases, with 12 bases between them. Germline CDR1 and CDR2: LGHDT and YNNKEL (reference sequence). CDR3 coding DNA: TGTGCCAGCAGCCAAGAGGGCTCGGTTGGAAAACTGTTTTTT. It specifies CASSQEGSVGKLFF.

The chain carries TRBV5-8 and TRBJ2-1; weak D call: TRBD2 (5 bases). The V gene lost 2 bases and the J gene lost 15 bases, with 15 bases spanning the gap. This CDR3 is 12 amino acids long. CDR1 and CDR2 (germline): SGHTS, YDEGEE. The CDR3 bases are TGTGCCAGCAGCTTAATCCCTCAAGCGGCGTTCTTC. Amino acid sequence: CASSLIPQAAFF.

The chain has TRBV14 and TRBJ1-5; D unresolved. CDR3 length: 11 residues. CDR1 SGHDN and CDR2 FVKESK come from the germline V gene. Trimming took 4 bases from V and 3 from J, leaving 1 base between them. Here the CDR3 reads CASSPNQPQHF. The CDR3 DNA is TGTGCCAGCAGCCCCAATCAGCCCCAGCATTTT.

V gene TRBV5-1 combines with J gene TRBJ1-4, with TRBD1 as a possible D gene (5 bases). The V gene's germline CDR1 is SGHRS and CDR2 YFSETQ. V lost 2 bases to trimming and J lost 8 bases, with 13 bases between them. CDR3 length equals 14 residues. The CDR3 sequence: CASSFQGVGEKLFF. The CDR3 DNA is TGCGCCAGCAGCTTTCAGGGAGTAGGGGAAAAACTGTTTTTT.

This clone has only a few counts. This sequence joins TRBV4-1 and TRBJ2-2, with D unresolved. The V end lost 5 bases, the J end lost 3 bases, and 10 bases lay between the germline ends. Germline V gene sequence: CDR1 MGHRA, CDR2 YSYEKL. The CDR3 extends over 14 amino acids. CDR3 loop: CASSSPGYTGELFF. The CDR3, as DNA: TGCGCCAGCAGCTCCCCCGGGTACACCGGGGAGCTGTTTTTT.

This rearrangement joins TRBV6-2 or TRBV6-3 to TRBJ2-3, with D possibly being TRBD2 (6 bases). V lost 4 bases to trimming and J lost 4 bases, with 12 bases between them. CDR3 length equals 14 residues. The germline CDR1 and CDR2 sequences are MNHEY and SVGEGT. CDR3 amino acids: CASSWSGGADTQYF. DNA of the CDR3: TGTGCCAGCAGTTGGTCCGGAGGGGCAGATACGCAGTATTTT.

As regards this clone: The sample holds other DNA sequences that translate to the same CDR3. The chain uses TRBV18 and TRBJ2-3; no clear D. The CDR3 extends over 14 amino acids. Trimming took 3 bases from V and 0 from J, leaving 7 bases between them. Germline CDR1 reads KGHSH; CDR2 reads LQKENI. CDR3 in amino acids: CASSPPSSTDTQYF. The CDR3 nucleotides are TGTGCCAGCTCACCCCCCTCTAGCACAGATACGCAGTATTTT.

This chain connects TRBV19 to TRBJ1-1, with no clear D. The germline CDR1 and CDR2 sequences are LNHDA and SQIVND (reference sequence). The CDR3 runs 14 residues. Trimming cost V 1 base and J 0 bases, with 6 bases left between them. This CDR3 is CASSIAAVNTEAFF. In DNA form, the CDR3 reads TGTGCCAGTAGTATAGCGGCCGTGAACACTGAAGCTTTCTTT.

This chain uses TRBV11-2 with TRBJ1-5; D ambiguous. V lost 5 bases and J 10 bases, leaving 15 bases between the germline ends. The length of the CDR3 is 13 residues. CDR1 is SGHAT and CDR2 is FQNNGV in the germline V gene. The CDR3: CASSRSPRLPQHF. In nucleotides, the CDR3 is TGTGCCAGCAGCCGTAGTCCACGGTTACCCCAGCATTTT.

This clone was recorded only once. The chain couples TRBV7-3 to TRBJ2-6; unclear D gene. V lost 1 base and J lost 2, with 3 bases in between. Germline CDR1 and CDR2: SGHTA and FQGTGA. CDR3 length: 14 residues. CDR3 residues: CASSLNPGANVLTF. The CDR3, as DNA: TGTGCCAGCAGCTTAAATCCTGGGGCCAACGTCCTGACTTTC.